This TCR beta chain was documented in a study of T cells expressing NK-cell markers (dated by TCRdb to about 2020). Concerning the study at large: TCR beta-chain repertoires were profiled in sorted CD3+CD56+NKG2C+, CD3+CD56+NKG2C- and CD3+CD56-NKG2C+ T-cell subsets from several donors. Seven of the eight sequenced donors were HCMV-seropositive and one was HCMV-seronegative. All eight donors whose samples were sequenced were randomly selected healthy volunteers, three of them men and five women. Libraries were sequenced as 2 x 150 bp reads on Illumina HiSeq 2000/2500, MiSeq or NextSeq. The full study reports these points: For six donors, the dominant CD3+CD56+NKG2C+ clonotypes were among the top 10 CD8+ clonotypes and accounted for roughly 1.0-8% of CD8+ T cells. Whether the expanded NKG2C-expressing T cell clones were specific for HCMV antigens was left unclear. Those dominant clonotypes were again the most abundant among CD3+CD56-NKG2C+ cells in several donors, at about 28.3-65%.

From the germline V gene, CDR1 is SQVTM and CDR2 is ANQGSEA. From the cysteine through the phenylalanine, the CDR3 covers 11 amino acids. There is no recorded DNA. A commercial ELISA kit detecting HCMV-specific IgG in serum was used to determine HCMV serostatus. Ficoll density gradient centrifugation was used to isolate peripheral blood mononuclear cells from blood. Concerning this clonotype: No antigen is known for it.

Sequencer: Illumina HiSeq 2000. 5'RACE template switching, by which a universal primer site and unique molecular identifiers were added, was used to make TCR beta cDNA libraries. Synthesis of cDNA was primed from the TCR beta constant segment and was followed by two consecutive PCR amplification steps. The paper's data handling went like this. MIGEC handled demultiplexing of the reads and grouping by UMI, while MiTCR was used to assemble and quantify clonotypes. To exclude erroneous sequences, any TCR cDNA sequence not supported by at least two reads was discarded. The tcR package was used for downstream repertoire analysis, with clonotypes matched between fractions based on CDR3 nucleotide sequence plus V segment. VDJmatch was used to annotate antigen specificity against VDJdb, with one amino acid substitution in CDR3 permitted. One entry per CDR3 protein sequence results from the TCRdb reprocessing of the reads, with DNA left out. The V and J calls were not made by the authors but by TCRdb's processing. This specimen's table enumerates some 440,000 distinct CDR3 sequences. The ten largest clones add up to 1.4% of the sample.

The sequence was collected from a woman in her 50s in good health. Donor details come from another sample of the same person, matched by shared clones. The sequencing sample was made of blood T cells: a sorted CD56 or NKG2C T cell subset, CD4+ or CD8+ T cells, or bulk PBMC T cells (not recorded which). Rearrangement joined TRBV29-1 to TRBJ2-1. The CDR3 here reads CSASAAYGQFF.